Each of the 5 T cell receptor beta chains below was sequenced from the same sample in a study of T-cell reconstitution after alpha-beta-depleted transplantation in children (TCRdb year 2016). The intended sense of this specimen's treatment or condition label: allogeneic hematopoietic cell transplantation with graft depleted of TCRalphabeta T cells and CD19 B cells. Libraries were built with PCR. TCRdb records Illumina HiSeq 2500 as the sequencer. TCR library preparation used molecular barcoding, with unique molecular identifiers applied to normalize quantification of the TCRbeta repertoire. Starting from the raw public reads, TCRdb applied fastp trimming at Q25, assembled clones with MiXCR and retained in-frame beta chains. Rows matching on CDR3 protein sequence are summarized as one entry with the most common DNA and genes. The sample includes about 110,000 distinct CDR3 sequences, with 23% observed a single time. The ten most abundant clones make up roughly 10% of the sample.

Material: PBMCs, mostly from graft donor cells, obtained 180 days after TCRalphabeta/CD19-depleted stem cell transplant. These receptors were taken from a male patient aged 2 to 10 who had a stem cell transplant for chronic granulomatous disease, so the T cells may come from the graft donor.

This clonotype came up many times. This CDR3 is CSVLPSDRPEAFF. In DNA, the CDR3 is TGCAGCGTCCTCCCCTCGGACAGACCTGAAGCTTTCTTT. The chain links TRBV29-1 to TRBJ1-1; D possibly corresponds to TRBD1 (6 bases). The V end was cut by 6 bases, the J end by 6 bases, with 17 bases between. Germline CDR1 and CDR2: SQVTM and ANQGSEA. This CDR3 has 13 residues.

This clonotype was seen a handful of times. The chain couples TRBV7-6 to TRBJ2-3; TRBD2 aligns across 9 bases. From germline, CDR1 is SGHVS and CDR2 FNYEAQ. Germline trimming cut 3 bases from V and 2 bases from J; bases unmatched to any gene: 9. The CDR3 runs 17 residues. The chain's CDR3 is CASSFKAGGPPTDTQYF. In nucleotides, the CDR3 is TGTGCCAGCAGCTTTAAAGCGGGGGGCCCTCCCACAGATACGCAGTATTTT.

The V and J genes are TRBV2 and TRBJ2-7; 10 nucleotides agree with TRBD1. With 11 bases clipped from V and 4 bases from J, the junction kept 14 bases outside the gene matches. CDR1 is SNHLY, CDR2 FYNNEI, per germline. The CDR3 extends over 15 amino acids. This chain's CDR3 is CALRSGDRGGYEQYF. CDR3 sequence (DNA): TGTGCCCTCAGATCCGGGGACAGGGGTGGGTACGAGCAGTACTTC.

This clonotype occurred a few times. The chain combines TRBV7-8 with TRBJ1-6; D gene unclear. Germline assignment: CDR1 SGHVS and CDR2 FQNEAQ. The length of the CDR3 is 16 residues. The V gene lost 5 bases and the J gene lost 6 bases, with 17 bases spanning the gap. DNA of the CDR3: TGTGCCAGCAGCCCGTTAGTTTTCGGCCTTAATTCACCCCTCCACTTT. It specifies CASSPLVFGLNSPLHF.

This clonotype was seen at least ten times. The chain links TRBV6-5 to TRBJ2-2; D is tentatively TRBD1 or TRBD2 (7 bases each). The CDR3 has 17 residues. V gave up 2 bases and J gave up 2 bases, with 15 bases separating them. The germline CDR1 and CDR2 sequences are MNHEY and SVGAGI. The CDR3 loop is CASSYNQGGINTGELFF. The CDR3 coding sequence is TGTGCCAGCAGTTACAACCAGGGGGGGATTAACACCGGGGAGCTGTTTTTT.